Included here is one T cell receptor beta chain sequence, with context. The antigen remains undetermined. The sample originates from a study of shared clonotypes between healthy human individuals. Only Caucasian adults living in Nashville, Tennessee served as donors. A CD45RA-negative memory subset and a CD45RA+ naive subset were separated from the CD4+ cells. Overall study results and limits: Sequencing depth was a factor that was expected to affect clonotype sharing among donors. Estimated richness values were generally larger in naive subsets than in memory subsets.

Produced via immunoSEQ multiplex PCR; TCRdb's table is partial and in-frame only. The profile shows some 2,000,000 clones, roughly 95% of them singletons. The sequence was obtained from a man younger than 30 in good health. Sample: naive CD4+ T cells sorted from blood. Documented subset: CD45RA+ positively selected.

The CDR3 spells CASSLEDLYNEQFF. The DNA for the CDR3 is TGTGCCAGCAGCTTGGAGGACTTGTACAATGAGCAGTTCTTC. The chain employs TRBV5-5 and TRBJ2-1; the D gene is possibly TRBD2 (5 bases). CDR3 length: 14 amino acids. CDR1 and CDR2 from the germline V gene are SGHKS and YYEKEE (reference sequence). Trimming cost V 0 bases and J 4 bases, with 8 bases left between them.